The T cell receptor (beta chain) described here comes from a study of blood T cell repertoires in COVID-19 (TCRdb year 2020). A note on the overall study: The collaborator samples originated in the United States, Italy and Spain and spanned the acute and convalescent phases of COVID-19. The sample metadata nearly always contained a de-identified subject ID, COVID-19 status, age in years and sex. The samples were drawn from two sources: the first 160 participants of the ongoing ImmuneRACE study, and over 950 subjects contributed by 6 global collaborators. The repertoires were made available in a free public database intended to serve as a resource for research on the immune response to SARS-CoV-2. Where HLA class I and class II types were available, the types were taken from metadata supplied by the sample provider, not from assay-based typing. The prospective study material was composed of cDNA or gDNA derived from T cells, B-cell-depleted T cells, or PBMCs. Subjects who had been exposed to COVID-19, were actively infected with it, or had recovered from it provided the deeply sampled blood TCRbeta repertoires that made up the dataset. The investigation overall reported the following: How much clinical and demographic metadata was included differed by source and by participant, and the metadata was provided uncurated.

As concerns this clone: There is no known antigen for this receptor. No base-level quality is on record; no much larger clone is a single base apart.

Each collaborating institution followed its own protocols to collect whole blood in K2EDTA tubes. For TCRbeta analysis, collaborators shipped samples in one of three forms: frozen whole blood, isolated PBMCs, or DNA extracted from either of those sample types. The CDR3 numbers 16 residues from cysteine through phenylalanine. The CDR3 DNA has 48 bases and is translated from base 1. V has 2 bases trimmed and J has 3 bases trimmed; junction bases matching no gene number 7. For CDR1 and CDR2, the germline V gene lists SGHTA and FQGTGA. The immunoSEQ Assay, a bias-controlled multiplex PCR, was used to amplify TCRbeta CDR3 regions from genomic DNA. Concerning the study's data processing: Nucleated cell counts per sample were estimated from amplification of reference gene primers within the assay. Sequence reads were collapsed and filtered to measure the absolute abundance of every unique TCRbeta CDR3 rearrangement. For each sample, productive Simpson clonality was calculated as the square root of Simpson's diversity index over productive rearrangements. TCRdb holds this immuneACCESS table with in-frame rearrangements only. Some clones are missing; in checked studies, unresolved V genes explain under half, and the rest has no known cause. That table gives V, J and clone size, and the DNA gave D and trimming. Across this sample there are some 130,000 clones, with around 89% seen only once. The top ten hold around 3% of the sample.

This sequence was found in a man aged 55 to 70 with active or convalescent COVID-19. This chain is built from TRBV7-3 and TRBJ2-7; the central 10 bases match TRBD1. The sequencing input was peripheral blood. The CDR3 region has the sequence CASSLVLGQGRYEQYF. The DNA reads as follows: TGTGCCAGCAGCTTAGTTCTGGGACAGGGGCGCTACGAGCAGTACTTC.